This TCR beta chain is drawn from a study of T cells in Graves' hyperthyroidism and ophthalmopathy. The wider study: Sampling of peripheral blood happened at initial diagnosis, prior to any treatment.

A lack of ophthalmopathy progression within 18 months defined stable Graves' hyperthyroidism. The PBMCs had their origin in 8.5 to 10 ml of fresh peripheral blood. Amplified regions were TCR beta CDR3 sequences from RNA transcripts. An initial round of RT-PCR targeting the TCR CDR3 relied on the HTBI primer set. TCRdb used MiXCR to reprocess the multiplex PCR reads, holding one entry per CDR3 protein. Of 600,000 to 800,000 distinct CDR3 sequences detected, roughly a third appear once; the ten largest clones hold roughly 30%. V gave up 6 bases and J gave up 2 bases, with 8 bases separating them. The germline V gene has CDR1 SEHNR and CDR2 FQNEAQ (reference sequence). This CDR3 spans 12 amino acids. This clonotype appeared many times.

Material for sequencing was blood. This TCR came from a woman between 40 and 55 years old with Graves' hyperthyroidism. The gene calls are TRBV7-9 and TRBJ2-7; D not resolved. CDR3 nucleotide sequence: TGTGCCAGCAGGAGTACAACCTACGAGCAGTACTTC. This gives the protein CASRSTTYEQYF.